This T cell receptor beta chain was captured by sequencing in a study of blood T cells in healthy people across ages. On the study more broadly: The template switching approach captured approximately one barcoded beta molecule for every two T cells. Study-level findings and limits: Getting older went along with TCR beta diversity per million T cells dropping roughly linearly.

PCR was performed a second time for about 7 to 11 cycles using a sample-barcoded 5' primer and a J-beta primer mix. TCRdb passed the 5' RACE reads through MiXCR, listing each CDR3 protein once. The table has hundreds of thousands of distinct CDR3 sequences, under 80% seen once. A minimum of 6 micrograms of total RNA was extracted per sample. Germline V lookup: CDR1 SGHRS, CDR2 YFSETQ. V lost 0 bases, J lost 3 bases, and 11 bases lay in between. The CDR3 is made up of 15 amino acids. This clonotype was seen more than once but under ten times. Its antigen is unknown. The V and J genes are TRBV5-1 and TRBJ2-3; the D is unclear. Sequences were obtained from blood. This clonotype was sampled from a man aged 30 to 39 in good health. CDR3 nucleotides: TGCGCCAGCAGCTTGGACAGCTCCAATACAGATACGCAGTATTTT. It specifies CASSLDSSNTDTQYF.